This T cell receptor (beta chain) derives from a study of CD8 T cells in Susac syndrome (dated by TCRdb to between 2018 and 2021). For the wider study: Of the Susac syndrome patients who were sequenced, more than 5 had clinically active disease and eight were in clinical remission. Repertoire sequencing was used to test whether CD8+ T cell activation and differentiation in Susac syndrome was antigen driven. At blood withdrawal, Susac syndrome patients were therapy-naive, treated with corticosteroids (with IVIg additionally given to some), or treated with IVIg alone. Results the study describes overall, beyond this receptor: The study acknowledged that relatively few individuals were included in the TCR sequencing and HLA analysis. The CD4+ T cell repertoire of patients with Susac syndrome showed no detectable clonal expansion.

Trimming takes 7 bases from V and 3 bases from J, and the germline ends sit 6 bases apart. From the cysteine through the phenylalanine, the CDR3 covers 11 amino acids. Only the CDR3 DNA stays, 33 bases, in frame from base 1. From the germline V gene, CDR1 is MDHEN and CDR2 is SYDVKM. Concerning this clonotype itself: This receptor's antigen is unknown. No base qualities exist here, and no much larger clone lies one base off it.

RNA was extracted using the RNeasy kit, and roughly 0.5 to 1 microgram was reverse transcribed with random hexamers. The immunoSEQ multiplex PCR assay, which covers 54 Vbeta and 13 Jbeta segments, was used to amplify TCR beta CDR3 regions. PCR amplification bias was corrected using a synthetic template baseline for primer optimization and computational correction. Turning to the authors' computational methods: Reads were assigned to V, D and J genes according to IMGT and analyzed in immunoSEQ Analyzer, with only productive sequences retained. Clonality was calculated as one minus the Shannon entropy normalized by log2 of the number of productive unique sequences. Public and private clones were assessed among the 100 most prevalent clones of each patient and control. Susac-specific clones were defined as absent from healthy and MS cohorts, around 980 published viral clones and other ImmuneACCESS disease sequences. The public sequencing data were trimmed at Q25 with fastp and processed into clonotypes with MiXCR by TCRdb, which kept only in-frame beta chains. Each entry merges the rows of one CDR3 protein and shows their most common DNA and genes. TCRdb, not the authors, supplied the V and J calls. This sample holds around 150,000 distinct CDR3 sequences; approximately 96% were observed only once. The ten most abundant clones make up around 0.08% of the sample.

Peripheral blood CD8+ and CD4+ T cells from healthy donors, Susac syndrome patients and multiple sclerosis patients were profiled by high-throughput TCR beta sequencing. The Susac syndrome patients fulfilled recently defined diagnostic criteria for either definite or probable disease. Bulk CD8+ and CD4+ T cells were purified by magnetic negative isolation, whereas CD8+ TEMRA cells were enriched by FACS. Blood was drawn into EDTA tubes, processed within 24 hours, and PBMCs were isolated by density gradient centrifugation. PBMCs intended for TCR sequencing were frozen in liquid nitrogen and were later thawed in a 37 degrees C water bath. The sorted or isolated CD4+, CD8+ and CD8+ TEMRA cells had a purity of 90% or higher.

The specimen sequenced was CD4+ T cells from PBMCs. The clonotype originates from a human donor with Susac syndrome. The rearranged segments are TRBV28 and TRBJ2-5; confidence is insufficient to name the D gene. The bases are TGTGCCAGCAATGGTGAAGAGACCCAGTACTTC. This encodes CASNGEETQYF. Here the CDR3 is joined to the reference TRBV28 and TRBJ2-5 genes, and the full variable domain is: DVKVTQSSRYLVKRTGEKVFLECVQDMDHENMFWYRQDPGLGLRLIYFSYDVKMKEKGDIPEGYSVSREKKERFSLILESASTNQTSMYLCASNGEETQYFGPGTRLLVL.